The rows below give T cell receptor beta chains drawn from one sample of a study of read filtering for tumor transcriptome and immune sequencing. TCRdb fed the reads into MiXCR, producing one record per CDR3 protein. The data show about 130,000 distinct CDR3 sequences, over 10% seen once. Sequencing was carried out using a population of CD138-negative cells sorted from bone marrow. All receptors come from a donor at least 40 years old with multiple myeloma. The CDR3 runs from the conserved cysteine through the conserved F or W. A D gene is named only where the DNA matches it firmly. Expanded clones get a size class; other rows say once, few or many, or leave the size out.

v_gene: TRBV12-5; abundance: many; d_gene: .; j_gene: TRBJ2-1; CDR3aa: CASGPWYNEQFF; CDR3nt: TGTGCTAGTGGTCCTTGGTACAATGAGCAGTTCTTC
v_gene: TRBV5-5; abundance: many; d_gene: .; j_gene: TRBJ1-1; CDR3aa: CASSLAVVNTEAFF; CDR3nt: TGTGCCAGCAGCTTGGCCGTAGTGAACACTGAAGCTTTCTTT
v_gene: TRBV20-1; abundance: many; d_gene: TRBD2; j_gene: TRBJ2-1; CDR3aa: CSAPEGLAGAGEQFF; CDR3nt: TGCAGTGCCCCCGAGGGACTAGCGGGAGCCGGTGAGCAGTTCTTC
v_gene: TRBV7-9; abundance: many; d_gene: .; j_gene: TRBJ2-7; CDR3aa: CASSKERFSYEQYF; CDR3nt: TGTGCCAGCAGCAAGGAGCGGTTCTCCTACGAGCAGTACTTC
v_gene: TRBV2; abundance: many; d_gene: .; j_gene: TRBJ1-2; CDR3aa: CASSGREFYGYTF; CDR3nt: TGTGCCAGCAGTGGAAGGGAGTTCTATGGCTACACCTTC
v_gene: TRBV30; abundance: many; d_gene: .; j_gene: TRBJ1-4; CDR3aa: CAWIGYSAELFF; CDR3nt: TGTGCCTGGATTGGGTACTCCGCGGAACTGTTTTTT
v_gene: TRBV12-3/TRBV12-4; abundance: .; d_gene: .; j_gene: TRBJ2-2; CDR3aa: CASSSPGGGGSETGELFF; CDR3nt: TGTGCCAGCAGTTCGCCGGGTGGAGGGGGCTCGGAAACCGGGGAGCTGTTTTTT
v_gene: TRBV4-3; abundance: many; d_gene: .; j_gene: TRBJ1-2; CDR3aa: CASSQDSAGFSYGYTF; CDR3nt: TGCGCCAGCAGCCAAGACTCGGCAGGGTTTTCCTATGGCTACACCTTC
v_gene: TRBV12-3/TRBV12-4; abundance: .; d_gene: TRBD2; j_gene: TRBJ2-3; CDR3aa: CASGLSSGRLTDTQYF; CDR3nt: TGTGCCAGCGGTTTATCAAGCGGGAGGCTTACGGATACGCAGTATTTT
v_gene: TRBV3-1; abundance: many; d_gene: TRBD1; j_gene: TRBJ1-1; CDR3aa: CASSPLRDRGAFF; CDR3nt: TGTGCCAGCAGTCCTCTCAGGGACAGGGGTGCTTTCTTT
v_gene: TRBV20-1; abundance: few; d_gene: .; j_gene: TRBJ2-2; CDR3aa: CSAPRLPSNTGELFF; CDR3nt: TGCAGTGCACCTAGACTTCCCTCGAACACCGGGGAGCTGTTTTTT
v_gene: TRBV5-5; abundance: many; d_gene: .; j_gene: TRBJ1-1; CDR3aa: CASSFWGDGEAFF; CDR3nt: TGTGCCAGCAGCTTCTGGGGGGATGGTGAAGCTTTCTTT
v_gene: TRBV6-6; abundance: many; d_gene: .; j_gene: TRBJ2-1; CDR3aa: CASSYSRGWGGPNEQFF; CDR3nt: TGTGCCAGCAGTTACTCCAGGGGGTGGGGGGGCCCCAATGAGCAGTTCTTC
v_gene: TRBV11-2; abundance: many; d_gene: TRBD2; j_gene: TRBJ2-1; CDR3aa: CASSLGGRAQFF; CDR3nt: TGTGCCAGCAGCTTAGGCGGGAGGGCGCAGTTCTTC
v_gene: TRBV28; abundance: .; d_gene: .; j_gene: TRBJ2-7; CDR3aa: CASSRDGLYEQYF; CDR3nt: TGTGCCAGCAGCCGGGACGGCCTCTACGAGCAGTACTTC
v_gene: TRBV5-1; abundance: many; d_gene: .; j_gene: TRBJ1-1; CDR3aa: CASSFPGLNTEAFF; CDR3nt: TGCGCCAGCAGCTTTCCGGGGCTTAACACTGAAGCTTTCTTT
v_gene: TRBV10-3; abundance: many; d_gene: .; j_gene: TRBJ2-7; CDR3aa: CAISESTAVEQYF; CDR3nt: TGTGCCATCAGTGAGTCAACAGCTGTGGAGCAGTACTTC
v_gene: TRBV7-3; abundance: many; d_gene: .; j_gene: TRBJ2-2; CDR3aa: CASSSGYTGELFF; CDR3nt: TGTGCCAGCAGCTCCGGTTACACCGGGGAGCTGTTTTTT
v_gene: TRBV20-1; abundance: many; d_gene: .; j_gene: TRBJ1-1; CDR3aa: CSPKGWGTEAFF; CDR3nt: TGCAGCCCGAAAGGCTGGGGGACTGAAGCTTTCTTT
v_gene: TRBV6-5; abundance: many; d_gene: .; j_gene: TRBJ2-7; CDR3aa: CASSPSQGTLSYEQYF; CDR3nt: TGTGCCAGCAGTCCATCACAGGGTACCCTATCCTACGAGCAGTACTTC
v_gene: TRBV5-1; abundance: many; d_gene: TRBD2; j_gene: TRBJ2-7; CDR3aa: CASSIGTSGSSEQYF; CDR3nt: TGCGCCAGCAGCATAGGGACTAGCGGGAGTTCCGAGCAGTACTTC
v_gene: TRBV11-2; abundance: many; d_gene: .; j_gene: TRBJ2-1; CDR3aa: CASSLGRAALLYNEQFF; CDR3nt: TGTGCCAGCAGCTTGGGTCGGGCCGCACTCCTTTACAATGAGCAGTTCTTC
v_gene: TRBV4-1; abundance: few; d_gene: TRBD2; j_gene: TRBJ2-1; CDR3aa: CASSPLGREWYNEQFF; CDR3nt: TGCGCCAGCAGCCCCTTGGGGCGGGAGTGGTACAATGAGCAGTTCTTC
v_gene: TRBV14; abundance: many; d_gene: .; j_gene: TRBJ2-2; CDR3aa: CASSQGILGGELFF; CDR3nt: TGTGCCAGCAGCCAGGGGATCTTAGGCGGGGAGCTGTTTTTT
v_gene: TRBV20-1; abundance: many; d_gene: TRBD2; j_gene: TRBJ2-7; CDR3aa: CSAERTSGRKDEQYF; CDR3nt: TGCAGTGCTGAGCGGACTAGCGGGAGAAAGGACGAGCAGTACTTC
v_gene: TRBV29-1; abundance: .; d_gene: .; j_gene: TRBJ2-7; CDR3aa: CSARQGHEQYF; CDR3nt: TGCAGCGCCAGGCAGGGCCACGAGCAGTACTTC
v_gene: TRBV20-1; abundance: .; d_gene: .; j_gene: TRBJ1-5; CDR3aa: CGARNWNRPQHF; CDR3nt: TGCGGTGCTAGAAACTGGAATCGGCCCCAGCATTTT
v_gene: TRBV15; abundance: .; d_gene: .; j_gene: TRBJ1-5; CDR3aa: CTTSRDKVTSSWDKPQHF; CDR3nt: TGTACCACCAGCAGAGATAAGGTGACCTCCTCTTGGGATAAGCCCCAGCATTTT
v_gene: TRBV12-3/TRBV12-4; abundance: many; d_gene: .; j_gene: TRBJ2-2; CDR3aa: CASSAGTGELFF; CDR3nt: TGTGCCAGCAGCGCAGGCACCGGGGAGCTGTTTTTT
v_gene: TRBV12-3/TRBV12-4; abundance: many; d_gene: .; j_gene: TRBJ1-1; CDR3aa: CASSLAAEAFF; CDR3nt: TGTGCCAGCAGTTTAGCTGCTGAAGCTTTCTTT
v_gene: TRBV20-1; abundance: few; d_gene: .; j_gene: TRBJ2-3; CDR3aa: CSATRGPMSDTQYF; CDR3nt: TGCAGTGCCACGAGAGGGCCGATGTCAGATACGCAGTATTTT
v_gene: TRBV29-1; abundance: few; d_gene: .; j_gene: TRBJ2-1; CDR3aa: CGVVRGDYNEQFF; CDR3nt: TGCGGCGTTGTGCGAGGGGACTACAATGAGCAGTTCTTC
v_gene: TRBV4-3; abundance: many; d_gene: TRBD1; j_gene: TRBJ1-5; CDR3aa: CASSQETGAGNQPQHF; CDR3nt: TGCGCCAGCAGCCAAGAAACAGGGGCTGGCAATCAGCCCCAGCATTTT
v_gene: TRBV20-1; abundance: many; d_gene: .; j_gene: TRBJ2-7; CDR3aa: CSALAVGSYEQYF; CDR3nt: TGCAGTGCTTTGGCGGTCGGTTCCTACGAGCAGTACTTC
v_gene: TRBV20-1; abundance: many; d_gene: TRBD2; j_gene: TRBJ2-4; CDR3aa: CSATSSGSSAKNIQYF; CDR3nt: TGCAGTGCTACTTCTAGCGGGAGCTCTGCCAAAAACATTCAGTACTTC
v_gene: TRBV12-3/TRBV12-4; abundance: many; d_gene: TRBD1; j_gene: TRBJ1-1; CDR3aa: CASRTTGGETEAFF; CDR3nt: TGTGCCAGCAGGACGACAGGGGGAGAGACTGAAGCTTTCTTT
v_gene: TRBV5-1; abundance: many; d_gene: TRBD1; j_gene: TRBJ2-5; CDR3aa: CASSLVGTGRLGETQYF; CDR3nt: TGCGCCAGCAGCTTGGTAGGGACAGGCCGGCTCGGAGAGACCCAGTACTTC
v_gene: TRBV7-2; abundance: many; d_gene: TRBD1; j_gene: TRBJ2-3; CDR3aa: CASSSTSRGPDTQYF; CDR3nt: TGTGCCAGCAGTAGTACTAGCAGGGGGCCGGATACGCAGTATTTT
v_gene: TRBV19; abundance: .; d_gene: TRBD1; j_gene: TRBJ1-2; CDR3aa: CASSIGRAGGNGYTF; CDR3nt: TGTGCCAGTAGTATAGGGCGAGCAGGGGGCAATGGCTACACCTTC
v_gene: TRBV30; abundance: .; d_gene: .; j_gene: TRBJ1-5; CDR3aa: CAWSVVTGPQHF; CDR3nt: TGTGCCTGGAGTGTAGTTACTGGCCCCCAGCATTTT
v_gene: TRBV20-1; abundance: many; d_gene: .; j_gene: TRBJ2-7; CDR3aa: CSATGYKSPYEQYF; CDR3nt: TGCAGTGCTACAGGGTATAAGTCGCCCTACGAGCAGTACTTC
v_gene: TRBV6-5; abundance: many; d_gene: TRBD1; j_gene: TRBJ2-1; CDR3aa: CASTTGQGEQFF; CDR3nt: TGTGCCAGCACAACGGGACAGGGTGAGCAGTTCTTC
v_gene: TRBV19; abundance: .; d_gene: .; j_gene: TRBJ2-2; CDR3aa: CDSSIDSNTGELFF; CDR3nt: TGTGACAGTAGTATAGATTCCAACACCGGGGAGCTGTTTTTT
v_gene: TRBV7-9; abundance: many; d_gene: .; j_gene: TRBJ2-1; CDR3aa: CASTPTWGPGSYNEQFF; CDR3nt: TGTGCCAGCACCCCGACCTGGGGGCCAGGCTCCTACAATGAGCAGTTCTTC
v_gene: TRBV11-2; abundance: many; d_gene: .; j_gene: TRBJ2-2; CDR3aa: CASSLGVNTGELFF; CDR3nt: TGTGCCAGCAGCTTAGGAGTGAACACCGGGGAGCTGTTTTTT
v_gene: TRBV7-8; abundance: many; d_gene: .; j_gene: TRBJ1-1; CDR3aa: CASRAWGSEAFF; CDR3nt: TGTGCCAGCAGGGCCTGGGGATCGGAAGCTTTCTTT
v_gene: TRBV7-9; abundance: many; d_gene: TRBD2; j_gene: TRBJ2-3; CDR3aa: CASSPRIAGGTDTQYF; CDR3nt: TGTGCCAGCAGCCCCCGGATAGCGGGAGGCACAGATACGCAGTATTTT
v_gene: TRBV6-5; abundance: few; d_gene: TRBD2; j_gene: TRBJ2-3; CDR3aa: CASSPGTSGEGTQYF; CDR3nt: TGTGCCAGCAGCCCCGGGACTAGCGGAGAGGGTACGCAGTATTTT
v_gene: TRBV2; abundance: many; d_gene: TRBD2; j_gene: TRBJ2-4; CDR3aa: CASRRLAQNIQYF; CDR3nt: TGTGCCAGCAGAAGACTAGCTCAAAACATTCAGTACTTC
v_gene: TRBV20-1; abundance: many; d_gene: TRBD1; j_gene: TRBJ2-2; CDR3aa: CSAPGQGYTGELFF; CDR3nt: TGCAGTGCTCCTGGACAGGGGTACACCGGGGAGCTGTTTTTT
v_gene: TRBV12-3/TRBV12-4; abundance: many; d_gene: .; j_gene: TRBJ1-6; CDR3aa: CASSPQGGRNSPLHF; CDR3nt: TGTGCCAGCAGTCCACAGGGTGGGCGGAATTCACCCCTCCACTTT
v_gene: TRBV20-1; abundance: many; d_gene: .; j_gene: TRBJ1-5; CDR3aa: CSAQQGGSNQPQHF; CDR3nt: TGCAGTGCTCAACAGGGTGGAAGCAATCAGCCCCAGCATTTT
v_gene: TRBV4-3; abundance: many; d_gene: .; j_gene: TRBJ2-5; CDR3aa: CASSPGVEETQYF; CDR3nt: TGCGCCAGCAGCCCAGGCGTTGAAGAGACCCAGTACTTC